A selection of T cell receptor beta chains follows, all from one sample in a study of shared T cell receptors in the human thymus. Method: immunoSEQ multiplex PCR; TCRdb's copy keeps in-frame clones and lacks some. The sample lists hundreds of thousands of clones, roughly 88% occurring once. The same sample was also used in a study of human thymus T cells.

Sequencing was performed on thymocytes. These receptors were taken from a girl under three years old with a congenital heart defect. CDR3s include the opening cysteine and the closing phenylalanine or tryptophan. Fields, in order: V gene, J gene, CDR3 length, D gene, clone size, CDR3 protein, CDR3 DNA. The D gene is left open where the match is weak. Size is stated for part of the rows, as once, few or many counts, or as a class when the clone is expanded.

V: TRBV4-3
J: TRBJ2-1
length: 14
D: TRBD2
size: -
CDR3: CASRAGGHHNEQFF
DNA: TGCGCCAGCCGAGCGGGGGGGCACCACAATGAGCAGTTCTTC

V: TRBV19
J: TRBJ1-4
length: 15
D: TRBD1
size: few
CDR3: CASSVITGESEKLFF
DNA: TGTGCCAGTAGTGTGATTACAGGGGAGAGTGAAAAACTGTTTTTT

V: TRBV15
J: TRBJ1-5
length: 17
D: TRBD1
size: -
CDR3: CATSRDHRDRLREPQHF
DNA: TGTGCCACCAGCAGAGATCACCGGGACAGGCTGCGGGAGCCCCAGCATTTT

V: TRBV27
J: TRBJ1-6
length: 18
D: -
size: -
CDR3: CASSPRDPPQGPGSPLHF
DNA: TGTGCCAGCAGTCCGAGAGATCCCCCACAGGGCCCAGGGTCACCCCTCCACTTT

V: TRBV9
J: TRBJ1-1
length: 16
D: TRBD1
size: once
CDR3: CASSPHQRDRGAEAFF
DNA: TGTGCCAGCAGCCCTCATCAAAGGGACAGGGGCGCTGAAGCTTTCTTT

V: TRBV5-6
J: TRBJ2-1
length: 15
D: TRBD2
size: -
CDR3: CASSFRLAGGPGTFF
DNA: TGTGCCAGCAGCTTTAGACTAGCGGGGGGGCCGGGGACGTTCTTC

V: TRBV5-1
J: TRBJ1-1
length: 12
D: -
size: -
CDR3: CASSLGEGQAFF
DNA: TGCGCCAGCAGCTTGGGTGAGGGTCAAGCTTTCTTT

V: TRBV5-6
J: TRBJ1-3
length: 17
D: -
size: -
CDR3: CASSRAGGPNIGNTIYF
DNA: TGTGCCAGCAGCAGGGCGGGAGGCCCAAACATCGGAAACACCATATATTTT

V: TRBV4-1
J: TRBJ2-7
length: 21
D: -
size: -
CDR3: CASSQGSVGGIDQGWGGEQYF
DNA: TGCGCCAGCAGCCAAGGTAGCGTCGGTGGGATTGATCAGGGCTGGGGAGGCGAGCAGTACTTC

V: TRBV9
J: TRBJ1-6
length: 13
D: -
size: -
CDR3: CASGDWDNSPLHF
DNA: TGTGCCAGCGGGGACTGGGATAATTCACCCCTCCACTTT

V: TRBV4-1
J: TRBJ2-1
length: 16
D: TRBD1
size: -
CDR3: CASSQQGQIPYNEQFF
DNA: TGCGCCAGCAGCCAGCAGGGACAGATCCCTTACAATGAGCAGTTCTTC

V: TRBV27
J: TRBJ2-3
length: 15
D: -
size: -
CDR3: CASSLMAAVTDTQYF
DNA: TGTGCCAGCAGTTTGATGGCCGCGGTCACAGATACGCAGTATTTT

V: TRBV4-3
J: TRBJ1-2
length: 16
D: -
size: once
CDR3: CASSSRFDRNLYGYTF
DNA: TGCGCCAGCAGCTCAAGGTTTGACAGGAATCTCTATGGCTACACCTTC

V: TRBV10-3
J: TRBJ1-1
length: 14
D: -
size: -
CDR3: CAIGTGRLITEAFF
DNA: TGTGCCATCGGTACAGGGAGACTTATCACTGAAGCTTTCTTT

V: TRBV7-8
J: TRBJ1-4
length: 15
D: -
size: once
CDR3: CASSLQEQGAGKLFF
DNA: TGTGCCAGCAGCTTGCAGGAACAGGGTGCCGGAAAACTGTTTTTT

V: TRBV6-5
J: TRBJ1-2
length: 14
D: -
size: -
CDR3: CASGHRQILNGYTF
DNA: TGTGCCAGCGGGCACAGACAGATCCTGAATGGCTACACCTTC

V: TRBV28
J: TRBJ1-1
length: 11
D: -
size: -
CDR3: CASWGGTEAFF
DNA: TGTGCCAGTTGGGGGGGCACTGAAGCTTTCTTT

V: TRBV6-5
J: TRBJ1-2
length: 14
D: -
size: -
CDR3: CASTAGEGKYGYTF
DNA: TGTGCCAGCACCGCGGGGGAGGGGAAGTATGGCTACACCTTC

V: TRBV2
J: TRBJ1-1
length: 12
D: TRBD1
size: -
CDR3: CASIKDRGEAFF
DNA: TGTGCCAGCATTAAGGACAGGGGTGAAGCTTTCTTT

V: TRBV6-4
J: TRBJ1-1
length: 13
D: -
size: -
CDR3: CASRRQLNTEAFF
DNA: TGTGCCAGCAGGCGGCAGCTGAACACTGAAGCTTTCTTT

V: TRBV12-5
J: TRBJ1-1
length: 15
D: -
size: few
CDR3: CASGLEHPPGTEAFF
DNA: TGTGCTAGTGGTTTGGAACACCCCCCGGGCACTGAAGCTTTCTTT

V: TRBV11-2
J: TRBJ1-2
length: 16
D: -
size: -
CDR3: CASRLGHGGPVRGYTF
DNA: TGTGCCAGCAGGCTTGGACACGGCGGACCGGTGAGGGGCTACACCTTC

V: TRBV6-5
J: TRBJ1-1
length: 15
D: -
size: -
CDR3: CASSYHETGSSGAFF
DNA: TGTGCCAGCAGTTACCATGAGACAGGCTCCTCCGGGGCTTTCTTT

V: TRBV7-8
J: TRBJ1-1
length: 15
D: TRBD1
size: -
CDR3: CASSLEEGGDTEAFF
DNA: TGTGCCAGCAGCTTAGAAGAAGGGGGCGACACTGAAGCTTTCTTT

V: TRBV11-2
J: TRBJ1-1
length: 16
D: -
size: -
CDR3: CASSSDYGPGWTEAFF
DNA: TGTGCCAGCAGCTCGGATTACGGGCCAGGGTGGACTGAAGCTTTCTTT

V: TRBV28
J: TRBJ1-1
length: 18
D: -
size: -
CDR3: CASSTASFHRAMNTEAFF
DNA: TGTGCCAGCAGCACGGCCTCTTTCCACAGGGCCATGAACACTGAAGCTTTCTTT

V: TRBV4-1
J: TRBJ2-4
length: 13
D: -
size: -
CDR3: CASSPGHFNIQYF
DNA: TGCGCCAGCAGCCCCGGACATTTCAACATTCAGTACTTC

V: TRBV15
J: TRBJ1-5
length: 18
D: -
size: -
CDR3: CATSRENTKRYSNQPQHF
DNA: TGTGCCACCAGCAGAGAGAATACTAAGAGGTATAGCAATCAGCCCCAGCATTTT

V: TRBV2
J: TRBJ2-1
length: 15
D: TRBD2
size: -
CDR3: CASYEAGGLYNEQFF
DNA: TGTGCCAGCTATGAAGCGGGGGGGCTTTACAATGAGCAGTTCTTC

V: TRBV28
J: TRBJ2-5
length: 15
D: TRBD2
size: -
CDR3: CASSPRLAGGETQYF
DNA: TGTGCCAGCAGTCCCCGACTAGCGGGGGGAGAGACCCAGTACTTC

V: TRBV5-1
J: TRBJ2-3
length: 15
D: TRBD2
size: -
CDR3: CASSRMGLGTDTQYF
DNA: TGCGCCAGCAGCCGGATGGGACTAGGCACAGATACGCAGTATTTT

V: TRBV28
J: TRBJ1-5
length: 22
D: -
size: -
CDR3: CASSLSTPNAMTPTRLNQPQHF
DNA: TGTGCCAGCAGTTTATCAACACCAAACGCCATGACTCCCACCAGACTCAATCAGCCCCAGCATTTT

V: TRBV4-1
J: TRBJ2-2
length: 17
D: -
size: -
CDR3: CASSQVRWGANTGELFF
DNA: TGCGCCAGCAGCCAAGTGCGGTGGGGGGCGAACACCGGGGAGCTGTTTTTT

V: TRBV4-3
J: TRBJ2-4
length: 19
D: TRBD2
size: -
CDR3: CASSQRLRSGGIYRNIQYF
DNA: TGCGCCAGCAGCCAAAGACTGCGTTCCGGGGGGATCTATAGAAACATTCAGTACTTC

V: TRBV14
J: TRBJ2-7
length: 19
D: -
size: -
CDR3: CASSQDLRRPRGGGDEQYF
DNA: TGTGCCAGCAGCCAAGATTTAAGGCGGCCCAGAGGAGGAGGTGACGAGCAGTACTTC

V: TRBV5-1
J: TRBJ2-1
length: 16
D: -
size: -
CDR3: CASSSRGLGGYNEQFF
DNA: TGCGCCAGCAGCTCCCGGGGTTTAGGAGGGTACAATGAGCAGTTCTTC

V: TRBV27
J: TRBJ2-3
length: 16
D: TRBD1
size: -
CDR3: CASSLSGTAEADTQYF
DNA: TGTGCCAGCAGTTTATCCGGGACAGCGGAAGCAGATACGCAGTATTTT

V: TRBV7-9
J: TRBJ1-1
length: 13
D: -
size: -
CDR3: CAHSFGRDTEAFF
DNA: TGTGCCCATAGCTTCGGCAGGGACACTGAAGCTTTCTTT

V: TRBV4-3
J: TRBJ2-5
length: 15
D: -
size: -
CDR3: CASSQAEQHQETQYF
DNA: TGCGCCAGCAGCCAAGCGGAACAGCACCAAGAGACCCAGTACTTC

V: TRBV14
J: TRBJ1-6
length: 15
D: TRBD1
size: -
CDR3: CASSHVPGQVSPLHF
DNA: TGTGCCAGCAGCCACGTCCCGGGACAGGTTTCACCCCTCCACTTT

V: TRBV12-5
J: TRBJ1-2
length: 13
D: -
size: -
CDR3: CASGLSGKYGYTF
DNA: TGTGCTAGTGGTTTATCGGGGAAGTATGGCTACACCTTC

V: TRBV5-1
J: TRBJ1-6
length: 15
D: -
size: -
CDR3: CASSLVGRLNSPLHF
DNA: TGCGCCAGCAGCTTGGTGGGGAGACTGAATTCACCCCTCCACTTT

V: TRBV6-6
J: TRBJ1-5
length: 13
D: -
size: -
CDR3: CASSSFLNQPQHF
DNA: TGTGCCAGCAGTTCCTTCTTAAATCAGCCCCAGCATTTT

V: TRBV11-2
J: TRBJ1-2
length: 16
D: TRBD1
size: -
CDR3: CASSLEPRGQDYGYTF
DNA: TGTGCCAGCAGCTTAGAACCTAGGGGGCAGGACTATGGCTACACCTTC

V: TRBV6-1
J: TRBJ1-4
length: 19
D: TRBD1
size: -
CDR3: CASNEFRQGDWVTNEKLFF
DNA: TGTGCCAGCAATGAATTCAGACAGGGGGACTGGGTAACTAATGAAAAACTGTTTTTT

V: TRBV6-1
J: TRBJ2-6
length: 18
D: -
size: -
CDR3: CASSEPGDKVSGANVLTF
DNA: TGTGCCAGCAGTGAACCGGGAGATAAAGTCTCTGGGGCCAACGTCCTGACTTTC

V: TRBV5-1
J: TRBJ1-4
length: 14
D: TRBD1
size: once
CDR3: CASSSGQGGEKLFF
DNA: TGCGCCAGCAGCTCGGGACAGGGCGGTGAAAAACTGTTTTTT

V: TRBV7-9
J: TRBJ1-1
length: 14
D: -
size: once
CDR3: CASSLKGPNTEAFF
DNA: TGTGCCAGCAGCTTGAAGGGGCCGAACACTGAAGCTTTCTTT

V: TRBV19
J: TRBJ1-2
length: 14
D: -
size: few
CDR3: CASSRPIRPGGYTF
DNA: TGTGCCAGTAGCCGACCTATTAGACCGGGTGGCTACACCTTC

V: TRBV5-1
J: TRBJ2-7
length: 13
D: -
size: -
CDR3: CASGWGFEGEQYF
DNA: TGCGCCTCTGGGTGGGGCTTCGAAGGCGAGCAGTACTTC